The rows below give T cell receptor beta chains drawn from one sample of a study of memory CD4+ T cells and cytomegalovirus serostatus. Assay: immunoSEQ multiplex PCR; the TCRdb copy retains only in-frame clones and omits some. The sample holds about 75,000 clones, roughly 78% seen once. The sequenced sample consisted of memory CD4+ T cells from blood. Receptors originate from an adult in good health and CMV-seropositive. Each CDR3 is given with its conserved first and last residue. Each record gives: clone size, J gene, D gene, V gene, CDR3 protein, CDR3 DNA. The D gene is left open where the match is weak. Clone size, where shown, is once, few, many, or a class for clones that have expanded.

.,TRBJ2-7,.,TRBV27,CASSPSTGTLGVSYEQYF,TGTGCCAGCAGTCCAAGCACCGGGACTCTGGGGGTCTCCTACGAGCAGTACTTC
.,TRBJ2-2,.,TRBV5-1,CASSLFTGNTGELFF,TGCGCCAGCAGCTTATTTACAGGGAACACCGGGGAGCTGTTTTTT
.,TRBJ1-1,.,TRBV10-2,CASSDPGLPIGTEAFF,TGCGCCAGCAGTGACCCGGGACTCCCCATCGGGACTGAAGCTTTCTTT
.,TRBJ2-5,TRBD1,TRBV7-8,CASSLAQGKGETQYF,TGTGCCAGCAGCTTAGCACAGGGGAAGGGAGAGACCCAGTACTTC
.,TRBJ2-7,.,TRBV2,CASRRTSYEQYF,TGTGCCAGCCGACGGACCTCCTACGAGCAGTACTTC
few,TRBJ2-7,.,TRBV4-2,CASSLGTGSYEQYF,TGTGCCAGCAGCCTTGGAACAGGGAGCTACGAGCAGTACTTC
.,TRBJ1-6,.,TRBV30,CAWGRMGGSPLHF,TGTGCCTGGGGCCGGATGGGGGGTTCACCCCTCCACTTT
.,TRBJ1-2,.,TRBV28,CASSLGPRAGKGYTF,TGTGCCAGCAGTTTAGGTCCCCGTGCAGGGAAGGGCTACACCTTC
.,TRBJ2-3,.,TRBV12-5,CASGPRSTDTQYF,TGTGCTAGTGGTCCGAGAAGCACAGATACGCAGTATTTT
few,TRBJ2-1,.,TRBV11-3,CASSPFGGGHNEQFF,TGTGCCAGCAGCCCCTTTGGCGGGGGCCACAATGAGCAGTTCTTC
.,TRBJ1-2,.,TRBV29-1,CSVEEGQGYGYTF,TGCAGCGTTGAAGAGGGGCAGGGGTATGGCTACACCTTC
.,TRBJ2-1,TRBD2,TRBV18,CASSPPSGGEQFF,TGTGCCAGCTCACCACCTAGCGGGGGCGAGCAGTTCTTC
.,TRBJ1-1,.,TRBV30,CAWSVGGMNTEAFF,TGTGCCTGGAGTGTGGGCGGTATGAACACTGAAGCTTTCTTT
.,TRBJ2-3,.,TRBV28,CASSTDITDTQYF,TGTGCCAGCAGTACTGACATCACAGATACGCAGTATTTT
.,TRBJ2-2,TRBD2,TRBV12-5,CASGLIAGENTGELFF,TGTGCTAGTGGTTTGATAGCGGGGGAGAACACCGGGGAGCTGTTTTTT
few,TRBJ1-2,.,TRBV7-9,CASSFPGSYGYTF,TGTGCCAGCAGCTTTCCAGGGAGTTATGGCTACACCTTC
.,TRBJ1-1,.,TRBV5-1,CASTAQGLSTEAFF,TGCGCCAGCACCGCTCAGGGCCTGAGTACTGAAGCTTTCTTT
.,TRBJ2-7,TRBD1,TRBV6-5,CASSYSGDRDYEQYF,TGTGCCAGCAGTTACTCCGGCGACAGGGACTACGAGCAGTACTTC
.,TRBJ2-1,.,TRBV6-1,CASSSAYEQFF,TGTGCCAGCAGTTCTGCTTATGAGCAGTTCTTC
.,TRBJ1-6,.,TRBV5-4,CASSLGTRADSPLHF,TGTGCCAGCAGCTTGGGCACCAGGGCCGACTCACCCCTCCACTTT
once,TRBJ2-4,TRBD2,TRBV28,CASSLGASGGSSKNIQYF,TGTGCCAGCAGTTTAGGGGCTAGCGGGGGGTCGTCAAAAAACATTCAGTACTTC
.,TRBJ2-3,TRBD2,TRBV29-1,CSVEFYGTSGGFASTDTQYF,TGCAGCGTTGAATTTTATGGGACTAGCGGGGGTTTTGCTAGCACAGATACGCAGTATTTT
.,TRBJ2-7,.,TRBV6-1,CASSEALKDEQYF,TGTGCCAGCAGTGAAGCACTCAAGGACGAGCAGTACTTC
.,TRBJ2-2,TRBD1,TRBV6-5,CASSYINRGLNGELFF,TGTGCCAGCAGTTACATAAACAGGGGTTTGAACGGGGAGCTGTTTTTT
.,TRBJ2-1,.,TRBV5-1,CASSSQGNEQFF,TGCGCCAGCAGCTCGCAGGGCAATGAGCAGTTCTTC
.,TRBJ2-5,TRBD2,TRBV2,CASTTSGGAIQETQYF,TGTGCCAGCACGACTAGCGGGGGGGCCATCCAAGAGACCCAGTACTTC
.,TRBJ2-5,.,TRBV2,CASSEISLTETQYF,TGTGCCAGCAGTGAAATCTCCTTGACTGAGACCCAGTACTTC
once,TRBJ2-3,TRBD2,TRBV5-4,CASSPRLAGASTDTQYF,TGTGCCAGCAGCCCACGACTAGCGGGAGCCAGCACAGATACGCAGTATTTT
.,TRBJ2-3,TRBD2,TRBV6-6,CASSYTSGGTDTQYF,TGTGCCAGCAGTTATACCAGCGGGGGCACAGATACGCAGTATTTT
.,TRBJ1-6,.,TRBV11-2,CASSLAPDYSPLHF,TGTGCCAGCAGCTTAGCCCCCGACTATTCACCCCTCCACTTT
.,TRBJ1-1,.,TRBV7-2,CASSPVEGNTEAFF,TGTGCCAGCAGCCCTGTCGAGGGGAACACTGAAGCTTTCTTT
.,TRBJ2-1,TRBD2,TRBV28,CASSPLLFSGAYNEQFF,TGTGCCAGCAGCCCCCTATTGTTTAGCGGGGCCTACAATGAGCAGTTCTTC
.,TRBJ1-4,.,TRBV25-1,CASSDGPNGILEKLFF,TGTGCCAGCAGTGATGGACCCAACGGGATTCTTGAAAAACTGTTTTTT
.,TRBJ2-2,TRBD1,TRBV4-2,CASSHDGQGVSGELFF,TGTGCCAGCAGCCATGATGGACAGGGCGTTTCCGGGGAGCTGTTTTTT
.,TRBJ2-7,TRBD1,TRBV2,CASRAGTVAWEQYF,TGTGCCAGCAGAGCCGGGACAGTAGCGTGGGAGCAGTACTTC
.,TRBJ1-1,.,TRBV19,CASSLRGSGTEAFF,TGTGCCAGTAGTCTGCGGGGATCCGGGACTGAAGCTTTCTTT
.,TRBJ2-2,.,TRBV13,CASSLTRRGGPGELFF,TGTGCCAGCAGCCTAACACGGAGGGGGGGACCCGGGGAGCTGTTTTTT
once,TRBJ1-4,.,TRBV2,CASSWVRDEKLFF,TGTGCCAGCAGCTGGGTTCGGGATGAAAAACTGTTTTTT
.,TRBJ2-1,.,TRBV5-4,CASSLGEGKEQFF,TGTGCCAGCAGCTTGGGTGAAGGGAAAGAGCAGTTCTTC
.,TRBJ1-1,.,TRBV5-1,CASRSLMDTEAFF,TGCGCCAGCAGGTCCCTAATGGACACTGAAGCTTTCTTT
.,TRBJ1-1,.,TRBV19,CASSIDPGATEAFF,TGTGCCAGTAGTATAGACCCGGGAGCCACTGAAGCTTTCTTT
few,TRBJ2-3,TRBD1,TRBV2,CASRLQGVGTDTQYF,TGTGCCAGCAGGTTACAGGGGGTTGGCACAGATACGCAGTATTTT
.,TRBJ2-5,.,TRBV5-1,CASSLPREGETQYF,TGCGCCAGCAGCCTGCCTCGCGAAGGAGAGACCCAGTACTTC
.,TRBJ1-1,.,TRBV5-4,CASSKSVGDEAFF,TGTGCCAGCAGCAAGTCGGTCGGGGATGAAGCTTTCTTT
.,TRBJ2-3,TRBD2,TRBV5-4,CASSAGTSGRGDTQYF,TGTGCCAGCAGCGCCGGGACTAGCGGGAGAGGAGATACGCAGTATTTT
.,TRBJ1-4,.,TRBV5-7,CASSLTGFLNEKLFF,TGTGCCAGCTCCCTGACAGGTTTCCTTAATGAAAAACTGTTTTTT
.,TRBJ2-5,TRBD2,TRBV5-4,CASSLAGLARETQYF,TGTGCCAGCAGCTTGGCGGGACTAGCGAGAGAGACCCAGTACTTC
.,TRBJ2-5,TRBD2,TRBV7-2,CASRPTSGVQETQYF,TGTGCCAGCAGACCCACTAGCGGGGTACAAGAGACCCAGTACTTC
.,TRBJ1-3,.,TRBV5-6,CASSLVTGGGNTIYF,TGTGCCAGCAGCTTGGTCACGGGTGGCGGAAACACCATATATTTT
once,TRBJ2-1,.,TRBV29-1,CSVEVTPNNEQFF,TGCAGCGTTGAAGTGACCCCGAACAATGAGCAGTTCTTC
.,TRBJ2-1,TRBD2,TRBV10-3,CATSPGEGPTNGNEQFF,TGTGCCACGTCCCCCGGGGAGGGCCCAACGAATGGGAATGAGCAGTTCTTC
once,TRBJ1-5,.,TRBV6-1,CASSGQFNQPQHF,TGTGCCAGCTCGGGCCAGTTCAATCAGCCCCAGCATTTT
few,TRBJ2-2,.,TRBV7-2,CASSEQGRTGELFF,TGTGCCAGCAGCGAACAGGGCCGCACCGGGGAGCTGTTTTTT
.,TRBJ2-3,TRBD2,TRBV11-2,CASSPGLVADTQYF,TGTGCCAGCAGCCCCGGACTAGTGGCAGATACGCAGTATTTT
.,TRBJ2-3,.,TRBV12-5,CASGRAVANPSTDTQYF,TGTGCTAGTGGTCGAGCCGTAGCGAATCCCAGCACAGATACGCAGTATTTT